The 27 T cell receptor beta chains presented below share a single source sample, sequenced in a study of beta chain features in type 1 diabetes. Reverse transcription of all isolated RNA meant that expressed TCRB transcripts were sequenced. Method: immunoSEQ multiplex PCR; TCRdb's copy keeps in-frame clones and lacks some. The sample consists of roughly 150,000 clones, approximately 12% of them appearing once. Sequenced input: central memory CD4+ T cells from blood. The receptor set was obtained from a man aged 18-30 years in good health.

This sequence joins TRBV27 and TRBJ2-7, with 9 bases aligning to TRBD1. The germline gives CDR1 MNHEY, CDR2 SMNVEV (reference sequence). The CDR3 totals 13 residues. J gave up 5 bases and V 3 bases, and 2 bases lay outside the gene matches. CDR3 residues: CASSFRDRDEQYF. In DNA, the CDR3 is TGTGCCAGCAGTTTCCGGGACAGGGACGAGCAGTACTTC.

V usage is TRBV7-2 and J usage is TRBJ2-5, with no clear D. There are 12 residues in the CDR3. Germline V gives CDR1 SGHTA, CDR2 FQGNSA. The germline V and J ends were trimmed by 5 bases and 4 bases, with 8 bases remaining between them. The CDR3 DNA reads TGTGCCAGCAGCCTCTCCGCAGAGACCCAGTACTTC. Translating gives CASSLSAETQYF. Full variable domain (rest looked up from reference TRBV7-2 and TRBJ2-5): GAGVSQSPSNKVTEKGKDVELRCDPISGHTALYWYRQSLGQGLEFLIYFQGNSAPDKSGLPSDRFSAERTGGSVSTLTIQRTQQEDSAVYLCASSLSAETQYFGPGTRLLVL.

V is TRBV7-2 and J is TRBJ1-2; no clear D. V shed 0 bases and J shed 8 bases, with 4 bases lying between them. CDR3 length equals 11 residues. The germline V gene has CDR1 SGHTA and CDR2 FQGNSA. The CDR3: CASSLARGYTF. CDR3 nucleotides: TGTGCCAGCAGCTTAGCGCGCGGCTACACCTTC.

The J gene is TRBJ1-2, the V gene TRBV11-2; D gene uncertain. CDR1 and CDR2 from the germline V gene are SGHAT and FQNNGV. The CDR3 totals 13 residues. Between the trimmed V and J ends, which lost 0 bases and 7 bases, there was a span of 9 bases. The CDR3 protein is CASSLDLVGGYTF. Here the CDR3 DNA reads TGTGCCAGCAGCTTAGATCTTGTAGGTGGCTACACCTTC. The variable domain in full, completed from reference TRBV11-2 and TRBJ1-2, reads EAGVAQSPRYKIIEKRQSVAFWCNPISGHATLYWYQQILGQGPKLLIQFQNNGVVDDSQLPKDRFSAERLKGVDSTLKIQPAKLEDSAVYLCASSLDLVGGYTFGSGTRLTVV.

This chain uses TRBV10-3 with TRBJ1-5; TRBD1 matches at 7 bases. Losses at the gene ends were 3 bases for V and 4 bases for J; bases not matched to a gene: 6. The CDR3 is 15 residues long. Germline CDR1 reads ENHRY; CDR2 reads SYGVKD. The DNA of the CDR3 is TGTGCCATCAGTGATCGGACAGGTGGAAATCAGCCCCAGCATTTT. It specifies CAISDRTGGNQPQHF.

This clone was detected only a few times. CDR3 in amino acids: CASSPSYEQYF. Here the CDR3 DNA reads TGTGCCAGCAGCCCTTCCTACGAGCAGTACTTC. The chain employs TRBV7-9 and TRBJ2-7; D unclear. The CDR3 length is 11 residues. The V end lost 5 bases, the J end lost 1 base, and 3 bases lay between the germline ends. Germline CDR1 and CDR2: SEHNR and FQNEAQ (reference sequence).

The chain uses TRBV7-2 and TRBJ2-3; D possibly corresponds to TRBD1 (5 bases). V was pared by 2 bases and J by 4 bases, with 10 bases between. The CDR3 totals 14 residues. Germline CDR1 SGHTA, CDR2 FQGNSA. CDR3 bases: TGTGCCAGCAGCTTAAGCAGGGCCGCAGATACGCAGTATTTT. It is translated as CASSLSRAADTQYF.

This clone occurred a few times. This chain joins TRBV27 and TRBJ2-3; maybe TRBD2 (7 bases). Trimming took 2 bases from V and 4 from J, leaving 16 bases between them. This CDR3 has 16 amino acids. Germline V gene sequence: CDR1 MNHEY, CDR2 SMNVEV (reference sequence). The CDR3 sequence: CASSLLRGGAPDTQYF. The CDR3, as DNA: TGTGCCAGCAGTTTACTTAGGGGGGGGGCCCCAGATACGCAGTATTTT.

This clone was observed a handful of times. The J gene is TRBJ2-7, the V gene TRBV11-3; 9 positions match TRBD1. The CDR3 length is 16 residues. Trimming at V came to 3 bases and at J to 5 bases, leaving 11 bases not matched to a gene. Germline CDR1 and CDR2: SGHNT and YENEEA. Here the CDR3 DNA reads TGTGCCAGCAGCTTTAAGTCGGGACAGGGTGGCCACGAGCAGTACTTC. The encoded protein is CASSFKSGQGGHEQYF.

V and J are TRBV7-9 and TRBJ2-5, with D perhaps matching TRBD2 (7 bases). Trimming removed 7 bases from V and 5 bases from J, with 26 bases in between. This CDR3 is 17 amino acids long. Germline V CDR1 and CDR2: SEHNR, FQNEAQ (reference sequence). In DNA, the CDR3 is TGTGCCAGCATCGACCCTTTTGCGGGGGCCAAGGGGGAGACCCAGTACTTC. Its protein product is CASIDPFAGAKGETQYF.

The CDR3 region is CAISEYRVGTEAFF. DNA of the CDR3: TGTGCCATCAGTGAATACAGGGTTGGCACTGAAGCTTTCTTT. The chain links TRBV10-3 to TRBJ1-1, with D perhaps TRBD1 (6 bases). The V end lost 3 bases, the J end lost 4 bases, and 12 bases lay between the germline ends. This CDR3 region has 14 residues. CDR1 is ENHRY and CDR2 is SYGVKD in the germline V gene.

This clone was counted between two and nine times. The CDR3 DNA follows: TGTGCCAGCAGTGAAGGTGATACGCAGTATTTT. It specifies CASSEGDTQYF. The chain couples TRBV2 to TRBJ2-3; D call uncertain. The germline V and J ends were trimmed by 1 base and 6 bases, with 2 bases remaining between them. The CDR3 consists of 11 residues. Germline values: CDR1 SNHLY, CDR2 FYNNEI.

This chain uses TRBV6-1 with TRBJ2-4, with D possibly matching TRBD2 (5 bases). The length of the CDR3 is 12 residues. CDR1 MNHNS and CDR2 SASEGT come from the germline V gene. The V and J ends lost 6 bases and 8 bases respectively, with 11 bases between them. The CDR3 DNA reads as TGTGCCAGCAGGAGCTCGAGGGACATTCAGTACTTC. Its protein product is CASRSSRDIQYF.

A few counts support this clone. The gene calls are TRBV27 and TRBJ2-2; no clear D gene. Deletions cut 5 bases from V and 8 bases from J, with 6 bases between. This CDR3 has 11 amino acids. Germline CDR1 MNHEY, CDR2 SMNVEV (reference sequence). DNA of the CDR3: TGTGCCAGCAGTCGCCTGGGGGAGCTGTTTTTT. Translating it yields CASSRLGELFF.

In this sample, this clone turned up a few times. The CDR3 DNA sequence: TGTGCCAGCAGCTTCTGGGGGAACGACGAGCAGTACTTC. Translating it yields CASSFWGNDEQYF. The rearrangement links TRBV11-1 to TRBJ2-7, with D perhaps assigned TRBD1 or TRBD2 (5 bases each). Trimming took 3 bases from V and 5 from J, leaving 11 bases between them. CDR1 is SGHAT and CDR2 is FQDESV in the germline V gene (reference sequence). This CDR3 is 13 amino acids long.

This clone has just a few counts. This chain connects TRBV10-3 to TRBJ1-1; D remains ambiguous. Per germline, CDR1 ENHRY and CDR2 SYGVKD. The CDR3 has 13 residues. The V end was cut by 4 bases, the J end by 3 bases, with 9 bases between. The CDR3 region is CAISVNKDTEAFF. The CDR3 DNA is TGTGCCATCAGTGTGAACAAAGACACTGAAGCTTTCTTT.

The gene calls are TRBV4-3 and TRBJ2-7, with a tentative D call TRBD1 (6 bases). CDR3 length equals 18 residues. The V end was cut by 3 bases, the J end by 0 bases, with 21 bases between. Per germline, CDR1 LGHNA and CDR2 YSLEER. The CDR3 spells CASSHNIPGVGSSYEQYF. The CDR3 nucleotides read TGCGCCAGCAGCCATAACATACCAGGGGTCGGAAGCTCCTACGAGCAGTACTTC.

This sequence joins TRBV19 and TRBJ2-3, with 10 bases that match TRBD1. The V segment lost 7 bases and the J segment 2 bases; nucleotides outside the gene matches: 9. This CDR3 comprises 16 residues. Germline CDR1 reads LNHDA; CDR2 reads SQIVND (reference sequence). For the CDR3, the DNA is TGTGCCAGTACCAGGGACAGGGGAGCATCCACAGATACGCAGTATTTT. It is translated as CASTRDRGASTDTQYF. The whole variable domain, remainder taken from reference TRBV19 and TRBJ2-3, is DGGITQSPKYLFRKEGQNVTLSCEQNLNHDAMYWYRQDPGQGLRLIYYSQIVNDFQKGDIAEGYSVSREKKESFPLTVTSAQKNPTAFYLCASTRDRGASTDTQYFGPGTRLTVL.

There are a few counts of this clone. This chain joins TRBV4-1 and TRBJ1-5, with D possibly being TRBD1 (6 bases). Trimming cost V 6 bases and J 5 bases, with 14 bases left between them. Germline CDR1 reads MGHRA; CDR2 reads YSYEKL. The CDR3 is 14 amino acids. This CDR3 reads CASSPGRGHQPQHF. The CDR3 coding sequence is TGCGCCAGCAGTCCGGGACGGGGGCATCAGCCCCAGCATTTT.

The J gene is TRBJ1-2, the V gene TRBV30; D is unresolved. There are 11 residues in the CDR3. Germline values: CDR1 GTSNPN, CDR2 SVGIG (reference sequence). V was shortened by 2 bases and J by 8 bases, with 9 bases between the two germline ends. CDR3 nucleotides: TGTGCCTGGAGTCTGAAGCGGGGCTACACCTTC. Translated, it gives CAWSLKRGYTF. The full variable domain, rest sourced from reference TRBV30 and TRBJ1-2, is SQTIHQWPATLVQPVGSPLSLECTVEGTSNPNLYWYRQAAGRGLQLLFYSVGIGQISSEVPQNLSASRPQDRQFILSSKKLLLSDSGFYLCAWSLKRGYTFGSGTRLTVV.

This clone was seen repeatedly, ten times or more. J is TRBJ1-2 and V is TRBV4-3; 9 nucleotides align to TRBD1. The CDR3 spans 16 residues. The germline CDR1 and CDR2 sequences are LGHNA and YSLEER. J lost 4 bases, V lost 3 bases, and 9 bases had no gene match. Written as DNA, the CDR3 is TGCGCCAGCAGCCAGAACCCACAGGGGGCAGGCTATGGCTACACCTTC. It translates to CASSQNPQGAGYGYTF.

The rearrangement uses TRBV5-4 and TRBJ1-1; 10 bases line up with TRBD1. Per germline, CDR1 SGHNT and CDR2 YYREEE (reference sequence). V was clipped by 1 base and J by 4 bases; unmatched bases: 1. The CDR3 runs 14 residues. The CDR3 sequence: CASSLWTGGTEAFF. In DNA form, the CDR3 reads TGTGCCAGCAGCTTGTGGACAGGGGGCACTGAAGCTTTCTTT.

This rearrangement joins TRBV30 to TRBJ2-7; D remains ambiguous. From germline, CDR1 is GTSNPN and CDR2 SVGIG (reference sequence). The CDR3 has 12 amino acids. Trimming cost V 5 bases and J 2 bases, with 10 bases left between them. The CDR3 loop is CAWDVGTYEQYF. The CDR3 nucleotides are TGTGCCTGGGATGTGGGGACCTACGAGCAGTACTTC.

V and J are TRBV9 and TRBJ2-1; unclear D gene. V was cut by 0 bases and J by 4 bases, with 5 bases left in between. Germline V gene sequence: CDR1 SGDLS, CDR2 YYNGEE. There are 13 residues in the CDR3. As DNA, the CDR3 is TGTGCCAGCAGCGTAGATATTTACAATGAGCAGTTCTTC. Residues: CASSVDIYNEQFF.

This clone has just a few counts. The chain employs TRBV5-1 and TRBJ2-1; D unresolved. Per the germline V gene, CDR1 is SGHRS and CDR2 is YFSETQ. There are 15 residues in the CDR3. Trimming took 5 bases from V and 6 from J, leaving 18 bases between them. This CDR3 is CASRGAIQLANEQFF. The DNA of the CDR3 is TGCGCCAGCAGAGGAGCTATCCAATTGGCCAATGAGCAGTTCTTC.

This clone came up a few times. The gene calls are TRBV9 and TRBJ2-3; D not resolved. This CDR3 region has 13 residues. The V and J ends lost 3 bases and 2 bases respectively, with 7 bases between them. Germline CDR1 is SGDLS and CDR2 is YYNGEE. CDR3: CASSARSTDTQYF. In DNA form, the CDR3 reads TGTGCCAGCAGCGCCCGTTCCACAGATACGCAGTATTTT.

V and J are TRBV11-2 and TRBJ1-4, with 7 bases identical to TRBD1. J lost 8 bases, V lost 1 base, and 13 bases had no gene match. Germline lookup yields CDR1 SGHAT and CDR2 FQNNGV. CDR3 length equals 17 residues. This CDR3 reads CASSLVLSGGVGEKLFF. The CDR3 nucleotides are TGTGCCAGCAGCTTAGTTCTTTCAGGGGGAGTTGGCGAAAAACTGTTTTTT.